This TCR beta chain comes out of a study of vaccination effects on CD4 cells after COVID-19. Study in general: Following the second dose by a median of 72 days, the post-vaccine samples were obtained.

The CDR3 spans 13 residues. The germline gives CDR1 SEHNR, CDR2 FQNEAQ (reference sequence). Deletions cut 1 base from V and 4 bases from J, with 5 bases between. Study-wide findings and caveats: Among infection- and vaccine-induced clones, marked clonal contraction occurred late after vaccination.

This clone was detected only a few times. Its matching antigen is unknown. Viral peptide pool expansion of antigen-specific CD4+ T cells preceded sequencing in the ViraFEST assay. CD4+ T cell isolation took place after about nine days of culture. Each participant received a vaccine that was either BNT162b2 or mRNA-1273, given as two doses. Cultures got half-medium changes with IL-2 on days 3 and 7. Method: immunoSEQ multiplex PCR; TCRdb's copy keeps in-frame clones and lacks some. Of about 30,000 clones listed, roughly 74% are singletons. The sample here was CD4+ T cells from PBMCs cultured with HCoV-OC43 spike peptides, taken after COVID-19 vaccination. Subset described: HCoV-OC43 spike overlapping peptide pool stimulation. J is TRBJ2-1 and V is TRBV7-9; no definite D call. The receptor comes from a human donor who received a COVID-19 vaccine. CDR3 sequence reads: CASSLGEYNEQFF. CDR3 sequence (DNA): TGTGCCAGCAGCTTAGGAGAATACAATGAGCAGTTCTTC.